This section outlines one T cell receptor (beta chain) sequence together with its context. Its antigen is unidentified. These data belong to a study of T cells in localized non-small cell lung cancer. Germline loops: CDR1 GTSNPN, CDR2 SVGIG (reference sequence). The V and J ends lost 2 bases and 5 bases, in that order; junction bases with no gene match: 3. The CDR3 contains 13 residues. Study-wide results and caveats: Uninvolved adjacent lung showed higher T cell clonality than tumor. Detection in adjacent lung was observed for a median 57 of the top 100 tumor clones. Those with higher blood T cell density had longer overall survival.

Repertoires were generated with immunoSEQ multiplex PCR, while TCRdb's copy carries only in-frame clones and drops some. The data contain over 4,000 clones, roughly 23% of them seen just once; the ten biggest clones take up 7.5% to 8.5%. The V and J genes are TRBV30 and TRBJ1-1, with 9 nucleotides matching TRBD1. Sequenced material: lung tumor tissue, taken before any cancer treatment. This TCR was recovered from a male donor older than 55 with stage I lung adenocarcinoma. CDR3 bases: TGTGCCTGGAGTAGGGACAGGGAGACTGAAGCTTTCTTT. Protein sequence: CAWSRDRETEAFF.